This TCR beta chain was documented in a study of CD8 T cells in Susac syndrome (dated by TCRdb to between 2018 and 2021). With respect to the entire study: The study used repertoire sequencing to test whether antigen drove CD8+ T cell activation and differentiation in Susac syndrome. Broader findings and caveats from the paper: The TCR sequencing and HLA analysis was acknowledged to have included a relatively small number of individuals.

Peripheral blood CD8+ and CD4+ T cells from healthy donors, Susac syndrome patients and multiple sclerosis patients were profiled by high-throughput TCR beta sequencing. The multiple sclerosis controls were treatment-naive patients whose relapsing-remitting disease, either stable or active, fulfilled the revised McDonald criteria. Bulk CD8+ and CD4+ T cells were purified by magnetic negative isolation, while CD8+ TEMRA cells were enriched using FACS. Blood was drawn into EDTA tubes, processed within 24 hours, and PBMCs were isolated by density gradient centrifugation. PBMCs intended for TCR sequencing were frozen in liquid nitrogen and were later thawed in a 37 degrees C water bath. The sorted or isolated CD4+, CD8+ and CD8+ TEMRA cells reached a purity of at least 90%. RNA was extracted using the RNeasy kit, and roughly 0.5 to 1 microgram was reverse transcribed with random hexamers. The immunoSEQ multiplex PCR assay, which covers 54 Vbeta and 13 Jbeta segments, was used to amplify TCR beta CDR3 regions. Bias from PCR amplification was corrected by using a synthetic template baseline for primer optimization and for computational correction. As for the original processing: Only productive sequences were kept, with reads annotated to V, D and J genes according to IMGT and analyzed in immunoSEQ Analyzer. Clonality was computed as one minus Shannon entropy normalized by log2 of the number of productive unique sequences. For each patient and control, public and private clones were evaluated within the 100 most prevalent clones. Clones were defined as Susac-specific when absent from the healthy and MS cohorts, from over 950 published viral clones and from other ImmuneACCESS disease sequences. In-frame beta chains were kept once TCRdb had trimmed the public reads at Q25 with fastp and called clones with MiXCR. Duplicate CDR3 protein sequences are folded into a single record with the most common DNA and genes. The V and J calls, along with clone size, are taken from TCRdb and not from the paper's own processing. The sample data list 150,000 to 200,000 distinct CDR3 sequences, and approximately 96% of these were observed just once. More than 0.09% of the sample belongs to the ten largest clones.

Including the terminal cysteine and phenylalanine, the CDR3 comprises 14 residues. Only CDR3 DNA remains: 42 bases, in frame from the first base. CDR1 and CDR2, per the germline V gene (reference sequence), are MNHNY and SVGAGI. Trimming costs V 2 bases and J 3 bases, and their ends lie 10 bases apart. In the case of this clonotype: Its recognized antigen is unknown. No much larger clonotype is one base removed from it; base qualities were not supplied.

The rearranged segments are TRBV6-6 and TRBJ1-1; a weak D assignment points to TRBD1 (5 bases agree). The specimen was CD4+ T cells from PBMCs. The source of this sequence is a human donor with multiple sclerosis. The DNA sequence follows: TGTGCCAGCAGTTACCTCGGGGGGTACACTGAAGCTTTCTTT. This gives the protein CASSYLGGYTEAFF.